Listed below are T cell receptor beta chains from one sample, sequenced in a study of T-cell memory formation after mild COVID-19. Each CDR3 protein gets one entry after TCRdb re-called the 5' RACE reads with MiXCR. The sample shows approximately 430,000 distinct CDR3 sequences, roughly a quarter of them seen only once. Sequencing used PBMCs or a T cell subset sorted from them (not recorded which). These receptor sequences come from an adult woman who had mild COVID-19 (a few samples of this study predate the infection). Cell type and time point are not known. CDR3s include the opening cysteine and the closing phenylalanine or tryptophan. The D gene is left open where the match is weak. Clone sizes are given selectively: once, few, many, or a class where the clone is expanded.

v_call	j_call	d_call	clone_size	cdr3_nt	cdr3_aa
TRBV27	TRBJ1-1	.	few	TGTGCCAGCAGTTACCCGGGACGAGCCAACACTGAAGCTTTCTTT	CASSYPGRANTEAFF
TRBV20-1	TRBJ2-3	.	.	TGCAGTGCTAGACCCGCCGCGGCAGATACGCAGTATTTT	CSARPAAADTQYF
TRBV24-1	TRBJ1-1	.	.	TGTGCCACCAGTGTGGGAGGGAACACTGAAGCTTTCTTT	CATSVGGNTEAFF
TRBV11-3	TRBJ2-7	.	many	TGTGCCAGCAGTTATACCCACGAGCAGTACTTC	CASSYTHEQYF
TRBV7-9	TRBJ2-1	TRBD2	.	TGTGCCAGCAGCCACGGGACTAGCGGACCATACAATGAGCAGTTCTTC	CASSHGTSGPYNEQFF
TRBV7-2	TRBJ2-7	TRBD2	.	TGTGCCAGCAGCTTAGATAGGACTAGATACTACGAGCAGTACTTC	CASSLDRTRYYEQYF
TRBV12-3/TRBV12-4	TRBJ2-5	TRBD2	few	TGTGCCAGCAGCCTCAGAGGGACTAGCGGAGAGACCCAGTACTTC	CASSLRGTSGETQYF
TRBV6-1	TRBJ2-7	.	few	TGTGCCAGCAGTGAAGTGGCGGGATGGCAGTACTTC	CASSEVAGWQYF
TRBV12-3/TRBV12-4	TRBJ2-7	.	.	TGTGCCAGCAACGCCAGGGGCCCCAACTACGAGCAGTACTTC	CASNARGPNYEQYF
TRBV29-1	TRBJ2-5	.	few	TGCAGCGCCGGGGGACCCCAGTACTTC	CSAGGPQYF
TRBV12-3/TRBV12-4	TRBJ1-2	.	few	TGTGCCAGCAGCTACCCTGTGGGATATGGCTACACCTTC	CASSYPVGYGYTF
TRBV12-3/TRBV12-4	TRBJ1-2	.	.	TGTGCCAGCAGCCTCCGTAGGACCGTAAATGGCTACACCTTC	CASSLRRTVNGYTF
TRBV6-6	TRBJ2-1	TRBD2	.	TGTGCCAGCAGCCCTCGGGGGCGGGGGGCCCACAATGAGCAGTTCTTC	CASSPRGRGAHNEQFF
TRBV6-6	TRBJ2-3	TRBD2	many	TGTGCCAGCACTCTAGCGGGAGGGCTGGGTACGCAGTATTTT	CASTLAGGLGTQYF
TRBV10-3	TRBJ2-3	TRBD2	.	TGTGCCATCAGTGCTGTCCCCCTAGCGGGAGTTCTTAATACGCAGTATTTT	CAISAVPLAGVLNTQYF
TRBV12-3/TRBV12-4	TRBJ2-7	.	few	TGTGCCAGCAGTACGACAGACTACGAGCAGTACTTC	CASSTTDYEQYF
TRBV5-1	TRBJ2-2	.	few	TGCGCCAGCAGCGAACCCACGGCCGGGGAGCTGTTTTTT	CASSEPTAGELFF
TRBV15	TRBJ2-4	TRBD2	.	TGTGCCACCAGCGGCCGACTAGCGGGGGGATTGAGAACCAAAAACATTCAGTACTTC	CATSGRLAGGLRTKNIQYF
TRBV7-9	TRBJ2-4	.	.	TGTGCCAGCAGCGCTAAGGGGACCCTAACGGACATTCAGTACTTC	CASSAKGTLTDIQYF
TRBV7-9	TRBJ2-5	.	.	TGTGCCACCGCCCGGGGAATCCAAGAGACCCAGTACTTC	CATARGIQETQYF
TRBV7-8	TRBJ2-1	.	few	TGTGCCAGCAGCTTATTCGGGGAGGAGACATACTACAATGAGCAGTTCTTC	CASSLFGEETYYNEQFF
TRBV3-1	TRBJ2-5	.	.	TGTGCCAGCAGCGGTGAAACAGAGACCCAGTACTTC	CASSGETETQYF
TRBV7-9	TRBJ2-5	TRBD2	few	TGTGCCAGCAGCCCCGGAGGGCTAGCGGGGGCGGAGACCCAGTACTTC	CASSPGGLAGAETQYF
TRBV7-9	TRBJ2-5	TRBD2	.	TGTGCCAGCAGCCCCGCCGGGACTAACCAAGAGACCCAGTACTTC	CASSPAGTNQETQYF
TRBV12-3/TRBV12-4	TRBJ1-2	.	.	TGTGCCAGCAGTTCGCCAGGGTACTATGGCTACACCTTC	CASSSPGYYGYTF
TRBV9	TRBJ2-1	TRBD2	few	TGTGCCAGCAGCACTAGCGGGAATATGAATGAGCAGTTCTTC	CASSTSGNMNEQFF
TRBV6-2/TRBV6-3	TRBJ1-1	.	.	TGTGCCAGCAGTTACTTGGGGGTCACTGAAGCTTTCTTT	CASSYLGVTEAFF
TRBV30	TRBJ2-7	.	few	TGTGCCTGGGAACAGGGCCACGAGCAGTACTTC	CAWEQGHEQYF
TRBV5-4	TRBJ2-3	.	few	TGTGCCAGCAGCTTGTTTCCTGCAGATACGCAGTATTTT	CASSLFPADTQYF
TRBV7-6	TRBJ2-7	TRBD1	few	TGTGCCAGCAGCTTAGCTCAGGGGGAGACCTACGAGCAGTACTTC	CASSLAQGETYEQYF
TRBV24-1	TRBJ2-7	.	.	TGTGCCACCAGTGATCGCGGGCCAGGAGAGCAGTACTTC	CATSDRGPGEQYF
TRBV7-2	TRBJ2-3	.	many	TGTGCCAGCAGCTTAGCGAGCGCAGATACGCAGTATTTT	CASSLASADTQYF
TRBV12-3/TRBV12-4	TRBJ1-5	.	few	TGTGCCAGCAGTCAATCAAATCAGCCCCAGCATTTT	CASSQSNQPQHF
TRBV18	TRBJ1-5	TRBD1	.	TGTGCCAGCTCACCCGGAACAGGGGCAGGGGAACCCCAGCATTTT	CASSPGTGAGEPQHF
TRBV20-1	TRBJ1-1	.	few	TGCAGTGCGGTTAAGGGCCGAAGAGACACTGAAGCTTTCTTT	CSAVKGRRDTEAFF
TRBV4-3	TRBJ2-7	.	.	TGCGCCAGCAGCCAAGTTGTAACAGGTCGGGCCTACGAGCAGTACTTC	CASSQVVTGRAYEQYF
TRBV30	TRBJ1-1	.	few	TGTGCCTGGAATCAGGATAACACTGAAGCTTTCTTT	CAWNQDNTEAFF
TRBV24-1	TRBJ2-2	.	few	TGTGCCACCAGTGATTTGGGCAGGGTCGGGACCGGGGAGCTGTTTTTT	CATSDLGRVGTGELFF
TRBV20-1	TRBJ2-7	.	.	TGCAGTGCTAGAGGTCGAGGGACCTACGAGCAGTACTTC	CSARGRGTYEQYF
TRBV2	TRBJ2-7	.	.	TGTGCCAGCACCGAATATAGCTACGAGCAGTACTTC	CASTEYSYEQYF
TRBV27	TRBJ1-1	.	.	TGTGCCAGCACCCTCTCCCGGCTGCGCAACACTGAAGCTTTCTTT	CASTLSRLRNTEAFF
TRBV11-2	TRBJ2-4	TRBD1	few	TGTGCCAGCAGCTTTCCCATGAGGGGACAGGGGGGCAAAAACATTCAGTACTTC	CASSFPMRGQGGKNIQYF
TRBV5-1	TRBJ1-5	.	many	TGCGCCAGCAGCTTGGGAGAAGGCAATCAGCCCCAGCATTTT	CASSLGEGNQPQHF
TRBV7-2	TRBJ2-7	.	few	TGTGCCAGCAGCCCGCTGGCAACAGCGGGCGGGTACGAGCAGTACTTC	CASSPLATAGGYEQYF
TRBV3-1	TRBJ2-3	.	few	TGTGCCAGCAGCCAAGGATCCGGCCCGTACACAGATACGCAGTATTTT	CASSQGSGPYTDTQYF
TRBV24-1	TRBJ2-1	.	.	TGTGCCACCAGTGACGAATCACAGGGTTTCGCCTACAATGAGCAGTTCTTC	CATSDESQGFAYNEQFF
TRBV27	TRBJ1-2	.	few	TGTGCCAGCAGCGAAGGGACATCTAGTAACTATGGCTACACCTTC	CASSEGTSSNYGYTF
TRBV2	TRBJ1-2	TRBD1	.	TGTGCCAGCAGGGACAGGGTCTCTAACTATGGCTACACCTTC	CASRDRVSNYGYTF
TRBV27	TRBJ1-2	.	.	TGTGCCAGCAGGAACAACGGTGGCTACACCTTC	CASRNNGGYTF
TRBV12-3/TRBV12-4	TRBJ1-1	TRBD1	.	TGTGCCAGCAGTTCACAGGGACAGCACACTGAAGCTTTCTTT	CASSSQGQHTEAFF
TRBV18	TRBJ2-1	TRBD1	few	TGTGCCAGCTCACCCCCCGGGACAGGTCGAGATGAGCAGTTCTTC	CASSPPGTGRDEQFF
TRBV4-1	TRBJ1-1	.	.	TGCGCCAGCAGCCTCCTACAGGCTATGAACACTGAAGCTTTCTTT	CASSLLQAMNTEAFF
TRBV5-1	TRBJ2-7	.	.	TGCGCCAGCAGCTTGGCCCCAGGCGACCTTACCTACGAGCAGTACTTC	CASSLAPGDLTYEQYF
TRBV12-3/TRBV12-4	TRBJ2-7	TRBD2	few	TGTGCCAGCAGGCCCCTTTCTAGCGGGAGGGCAAACGAGCAGTACTTC	CASRPLSSGRANEQYF
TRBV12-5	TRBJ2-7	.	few	TGTGCTAGTGGTGCCGTCTATGGGGAGCAGTACTTC	CASGAVYGEQYF